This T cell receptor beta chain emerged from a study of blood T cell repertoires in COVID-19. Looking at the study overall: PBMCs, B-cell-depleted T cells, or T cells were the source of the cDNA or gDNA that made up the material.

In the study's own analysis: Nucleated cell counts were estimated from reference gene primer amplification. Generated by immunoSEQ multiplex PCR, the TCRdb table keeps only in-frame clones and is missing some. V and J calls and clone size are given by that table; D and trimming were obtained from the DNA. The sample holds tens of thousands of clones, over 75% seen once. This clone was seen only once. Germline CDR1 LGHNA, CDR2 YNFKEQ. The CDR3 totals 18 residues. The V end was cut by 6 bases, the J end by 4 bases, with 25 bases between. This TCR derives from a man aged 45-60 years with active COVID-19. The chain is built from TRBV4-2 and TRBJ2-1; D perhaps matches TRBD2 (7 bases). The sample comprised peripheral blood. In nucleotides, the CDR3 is TGTGCCAGCAGTCAATTAGTGGGGGCGGGAGTGGGGTACAATGAGCAGTTCTTC. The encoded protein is CASSQLVGAGVGYNEQFF.